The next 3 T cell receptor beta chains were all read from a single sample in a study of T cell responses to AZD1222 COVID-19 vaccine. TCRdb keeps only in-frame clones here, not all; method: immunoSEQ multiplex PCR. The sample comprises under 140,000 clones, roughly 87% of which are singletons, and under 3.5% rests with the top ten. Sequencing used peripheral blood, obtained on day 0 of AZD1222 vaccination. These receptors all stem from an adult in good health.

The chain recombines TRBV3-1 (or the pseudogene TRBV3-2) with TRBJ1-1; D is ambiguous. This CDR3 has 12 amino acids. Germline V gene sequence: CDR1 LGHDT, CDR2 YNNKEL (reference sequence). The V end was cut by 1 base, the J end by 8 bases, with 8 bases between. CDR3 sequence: CASSQVSGEAFF. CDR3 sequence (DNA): TGTGCCAGCAGCCAAGTATCGGGAGAAGCTTTCTTT.

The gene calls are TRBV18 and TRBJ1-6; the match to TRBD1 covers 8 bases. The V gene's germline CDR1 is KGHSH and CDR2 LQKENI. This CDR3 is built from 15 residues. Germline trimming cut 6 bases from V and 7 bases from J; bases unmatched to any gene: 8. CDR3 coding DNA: TGTGCCAGCTCGCCCGGGACAGGATTAAATTCACCCCTCCACTTT. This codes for CASSPGTGLNSPLHF.

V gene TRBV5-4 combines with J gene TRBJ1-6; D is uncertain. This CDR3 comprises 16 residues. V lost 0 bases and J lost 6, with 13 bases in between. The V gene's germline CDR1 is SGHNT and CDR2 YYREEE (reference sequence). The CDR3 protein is CASSLDGVPVNSPLHF. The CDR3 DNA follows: TGTGCCAGCAGCTTGGATGGGGTTCCGGTTAATTCACCCCTCCACTTT.